This note documents a single TCR beta chain sequence. Its antigen is undetermined. The CDR3 contains 12 residues. CDR1 is KGHSH and CDR2 is LQKENI in the germline V gene. Trimming took off 5 bases at V and 4 bases at J, with 8 bases between the two ends. The entry originates in a study of siplizumab effects on memory and regulatory T cells. Study-level findings and limits: Naive T cells apparently outstripped memory cells in diversity and seemed major alloresponse contributors. Alloreactive sequences traceable to unstimulated CD4+ memory cells were significantly reduced by siplizumab. Naive or memory phenotype was unassignable for roughly 75-96% of proliferating CD4+ or CD8+ clones.

Assays examined roughly 100,000 TCR templates per sample. The method was immunoSEQ multiplex PCR; TCRdb's version includes in-frame clones alone and lacks a portion of them. The sample lists roughly 120,000 clones; 80% to 95% were seen once. The chain employs TRBV18 and TRBJ1-2, with D perhaps matching TRBD1 (6 bases). Material: CD4+ T cells sorted from blood. The clonotype comes from a human donor in good health. CDR3 loop: CASSADSYGYTF. The CDR3 nucleotides read TGTGCCAGCTCAGCGGACAGCTATGGCTACACCTTC.